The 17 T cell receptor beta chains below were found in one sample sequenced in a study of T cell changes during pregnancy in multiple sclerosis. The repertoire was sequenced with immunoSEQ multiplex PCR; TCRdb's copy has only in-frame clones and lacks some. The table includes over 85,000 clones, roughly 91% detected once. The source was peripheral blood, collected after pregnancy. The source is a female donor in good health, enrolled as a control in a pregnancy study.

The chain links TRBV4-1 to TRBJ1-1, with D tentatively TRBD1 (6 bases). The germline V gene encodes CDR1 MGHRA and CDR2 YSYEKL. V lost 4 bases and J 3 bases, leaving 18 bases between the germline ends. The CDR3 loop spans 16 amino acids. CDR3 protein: CASSLHAGATYTEAFF. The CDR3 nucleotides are TGCGCCAGCAGCCTGCATGCGGGGGCGACCTACACTGAAGCTTTCTTT.

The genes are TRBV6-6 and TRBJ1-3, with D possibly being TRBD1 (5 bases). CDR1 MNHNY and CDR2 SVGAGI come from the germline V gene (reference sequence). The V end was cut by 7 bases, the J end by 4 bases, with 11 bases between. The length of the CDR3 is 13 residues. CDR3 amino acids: CASNGGAGNTIYF. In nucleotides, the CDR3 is TGTGCCAGCAATGGAGGGGCCGGAAACACCATATATTTT.

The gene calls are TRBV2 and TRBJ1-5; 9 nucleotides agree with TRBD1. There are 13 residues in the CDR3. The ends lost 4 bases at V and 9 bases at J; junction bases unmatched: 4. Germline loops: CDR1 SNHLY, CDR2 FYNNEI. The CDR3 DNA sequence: TGTGCCAGCAGTGGGGAGGGACAGGGGCCCCAGCATTTT. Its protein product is CASSGEGQGPQHF.

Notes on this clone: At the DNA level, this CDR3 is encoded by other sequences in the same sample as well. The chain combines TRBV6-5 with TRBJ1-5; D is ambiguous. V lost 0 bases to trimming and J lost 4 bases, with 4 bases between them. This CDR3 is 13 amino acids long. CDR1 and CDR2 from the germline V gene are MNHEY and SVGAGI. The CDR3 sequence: CASSYSANQPQHF. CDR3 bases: TGTGCCAGCAGTTACTCGGCAAATCAGCCCCAGCATTTT.

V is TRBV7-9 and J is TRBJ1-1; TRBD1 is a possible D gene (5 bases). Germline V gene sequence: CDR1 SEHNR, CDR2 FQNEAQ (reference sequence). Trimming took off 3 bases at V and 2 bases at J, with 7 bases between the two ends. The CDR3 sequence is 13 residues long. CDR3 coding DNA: TGTGCCAGCAGCTTGACAGTTAACACTGAAGCTTTCTTT. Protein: CASSLTVNTEAFF.

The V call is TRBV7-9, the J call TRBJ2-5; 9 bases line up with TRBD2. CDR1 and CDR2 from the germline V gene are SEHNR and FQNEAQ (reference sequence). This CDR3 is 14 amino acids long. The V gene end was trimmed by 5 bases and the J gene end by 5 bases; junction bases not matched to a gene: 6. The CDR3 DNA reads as TGTGCCAGCAGCCCGGGACTAGCCCAGGAGACCCAGTACTTC. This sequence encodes CASSPGLAQETQYF.

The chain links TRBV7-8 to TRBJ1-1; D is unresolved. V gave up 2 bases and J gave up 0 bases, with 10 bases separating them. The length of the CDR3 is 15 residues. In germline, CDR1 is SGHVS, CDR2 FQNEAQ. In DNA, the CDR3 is TGTGCCAGCAGCTTACGGCGGGTCTTGAACACTGAAGCTTTCTTT. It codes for CASSLRRVLNTEAFF.

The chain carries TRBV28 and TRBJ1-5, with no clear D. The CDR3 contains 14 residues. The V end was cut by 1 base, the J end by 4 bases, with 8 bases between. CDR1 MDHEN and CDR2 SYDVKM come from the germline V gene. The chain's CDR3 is CASSLLSGNQPQHF. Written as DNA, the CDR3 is TGTGCCAGCAGTTTATTGTCGGGGAATCAGCCCCAGCATTTT.

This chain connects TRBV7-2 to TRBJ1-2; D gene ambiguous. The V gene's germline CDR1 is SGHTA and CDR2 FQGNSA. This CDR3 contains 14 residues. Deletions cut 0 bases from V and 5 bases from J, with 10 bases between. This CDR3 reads CASSLARRHYGYTF. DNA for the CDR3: TGTGCCAGCAGCTTAGCGAGGCGTCATTATGGCTACACCTTC.

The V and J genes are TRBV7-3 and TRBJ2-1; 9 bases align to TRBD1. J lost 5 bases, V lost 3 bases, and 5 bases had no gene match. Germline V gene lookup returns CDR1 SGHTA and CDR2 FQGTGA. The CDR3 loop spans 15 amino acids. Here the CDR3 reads CASSFRTGDHNEQFF. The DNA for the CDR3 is TGTGCCAGCAGCTTCCGGACAGGGGACCACAATGAGCAGTTCTTC. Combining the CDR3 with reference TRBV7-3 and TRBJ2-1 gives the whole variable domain GAGVSQTPSNKVTEKGKYVELRCDPISGHTALYWYRQSLGQGPEFLIYFQGTGAADDSGLPNDRFFAVRPEGSVSTLKIQRTERGDSAVYLCASSFRTGDHNEQFFGPGTRLTVL.

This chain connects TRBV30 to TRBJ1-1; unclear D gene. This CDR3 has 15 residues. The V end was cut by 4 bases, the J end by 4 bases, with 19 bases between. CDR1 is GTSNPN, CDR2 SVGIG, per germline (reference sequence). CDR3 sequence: CAWIIGRGRVTEAFF. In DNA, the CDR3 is TGTGCCTGGATCATAGGTCGGGGTCGGGTCACTGAAGCTTTCTTT.

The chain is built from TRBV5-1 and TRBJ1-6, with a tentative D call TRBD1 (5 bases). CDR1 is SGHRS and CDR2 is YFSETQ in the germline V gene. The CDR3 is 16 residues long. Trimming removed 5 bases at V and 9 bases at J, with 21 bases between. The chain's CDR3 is CASSSGRSGEGSPLHF. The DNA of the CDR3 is TGCGCCAGCAGTTCCGGCCGCTCGGGGGAAGGTTCACCCCTCCACTTT.

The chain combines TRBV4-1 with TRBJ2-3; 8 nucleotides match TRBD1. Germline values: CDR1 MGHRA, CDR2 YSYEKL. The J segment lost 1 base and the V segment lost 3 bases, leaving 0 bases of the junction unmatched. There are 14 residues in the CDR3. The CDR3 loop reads CASSQTGGTDTQYF. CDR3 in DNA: TGCGCCAGCAGCCAGACAGGGGGCACAGATACGCAGTATTTT.

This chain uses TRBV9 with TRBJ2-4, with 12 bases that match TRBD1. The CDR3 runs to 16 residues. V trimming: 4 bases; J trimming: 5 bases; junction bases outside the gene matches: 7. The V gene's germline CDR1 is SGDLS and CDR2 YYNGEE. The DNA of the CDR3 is TGTGCCAGCAGCATGACCGGGACAGGGGGCCAAAACATTCAGTACTTC. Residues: CASSMTGTGGQNIQYF. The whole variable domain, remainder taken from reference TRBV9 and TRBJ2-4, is DSGVTQTPKHLITATGQRVTLRCSPRSGDLSVYWYQQSLDQGLQFLIQYYNGEERAKGNILERFSAQQFPDLHSELNLSSLELGDSALYFCASSMTGTGGQNIQYFGAGTRLSVL.

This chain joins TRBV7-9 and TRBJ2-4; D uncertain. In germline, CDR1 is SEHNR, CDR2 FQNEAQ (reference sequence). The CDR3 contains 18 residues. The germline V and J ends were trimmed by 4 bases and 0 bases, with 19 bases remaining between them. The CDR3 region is CASSSPSGGLLAKNIQYF. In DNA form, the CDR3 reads TGTGCCAGCAGCTCACCCAGTGGCGGATTACTAGCCAAAAACATTCAGTACTTC. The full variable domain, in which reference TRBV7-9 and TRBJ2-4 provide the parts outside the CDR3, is DTGVSQNPRHKITKRGQNVTFRCDPISEHNRLYWYRQTLGQGPEFLTYFQNEAQLEKSRLLSDRFSAERPKGSFSTLEIQRTEQGDSAMYLCASSSPSGGLLAKNIQYFGAGTRLSVL.

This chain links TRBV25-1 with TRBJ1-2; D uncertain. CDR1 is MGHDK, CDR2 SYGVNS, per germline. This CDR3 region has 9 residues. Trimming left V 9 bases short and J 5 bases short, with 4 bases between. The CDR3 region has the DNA TGTGCCAGGTTATATGGCTACACCTTC. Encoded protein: CARLYGYTF.

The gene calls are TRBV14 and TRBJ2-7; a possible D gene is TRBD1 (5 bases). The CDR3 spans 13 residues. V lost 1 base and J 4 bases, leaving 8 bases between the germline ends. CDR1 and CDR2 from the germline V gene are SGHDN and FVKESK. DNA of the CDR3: TGTGCCAGCAGCCAAGTCAGGGCGTACGAGCAGTACTTC. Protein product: CASSQVRAYEQYF. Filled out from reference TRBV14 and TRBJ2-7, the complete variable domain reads EAGVTQFPSHSVIEKGQTVTLRCDPISGHDNLYWYRRVMGKEIKFLLHFVKESKQDESGMPNNRFLAERTGGTYSTLKVQPAELEDSGVYFCASSQVRAYEQYFGPGTRLTVT.